This TCR beta chain stems from a study of cytomegalovirus exposure and HLA in healthy donors. On the study more broadly: From 190 million or so T cells, an earlier analysis saw 110 million or so unique TCR beta sequences.

The CDR3 spans 15 residues. Trimming cost V 2 bases and J 2 bases, with 11 bases left between them. Germline V CDR1 and CDR2: SGHNT, YYREEE (reference sequence). Researchers ran the PCR with 60 Vbeta and 13 Jbeta primers. Sequencing used immunoSEQ multiplex PCR; TCRdb keeps in-frame clones, though not all of them. The table records some 120,000 clones, about 73% of them present only once. Whole-study results and caveats: Altogether, some 160 TCR beta chains were recorded as cytomegalovirus-associated. Beyond CMV serostatus, there was no information to go on about immune exposure. A later analysis linked a missense DCLRE1C variant to TCR beta V- and J-gene trimming.

On this clone: What it binds is unknown.

Input material: PBMCs. This chain uses TRBV5-4 with TRBJ1-5, with a weak D call TRBD1 (6 bases). The receptor was derived from a woman in her thirties or forties in good health and CMV-seropositive. CDR3 nucleotides: TGTGCCAGCAGCTTAGGGGGTACGGGCAATCAGCCCCAGCATTTT. It yields the protein CASSLGGTGNQPQHF.